One sample yielded the 20 T cell receptor beta chains listed below, sequenced in a study of shared clonotypes between healthy human individuals. Libraries were prepared by immunoSEQ multiplex PCR; TCRdb keeps only in-frame clonotypes and omits some of them. Of approximately 2.5 million clones in the sample, more than 90% were seen once. Input material: naive CD4+ T cells sorted from blood. Subset noted: CD45RA+ positively selected. The receptors originated from a man between 18 and 35 years old in good health.

The V gene is TRBV6-5, the J gene TRBJ1-1; TRBD1 might be the D (5 bases). The V gene's germline CDR1 is MNHEY and CDR2 SVGAGI. Between the trimmed V and J ends, which lost 6 bases and 4 bases, there was a span of 18 bases. This CDR3 region has 15 residues. This CDR3 reads CASRPAGGRGTEAFF. The CDR3, as DNA: TGTGCCAGCAGACCCGCCGGGGGGAGGGGCACTGAAGCTTTCTTT.

The J gene is TRBJ1-2, the V gene TRBV6-1; TRBD1 is a possible D gene (6 bases). The CDR3 consists of 14 residues. Germline CDR1 is MNHNS and CDR2 is SASEGT. Deletions cut 3 bases from V and 4 bases from J, with 12 bases between. This chain's CDR3 is CASSDHTGTYGYTF. The CDR3, as DNA: TGTGCCAGCAGTGACCACACAGGGACCTATGGCTACACCTTC.

The chain carries TRBV27 and TRBJ2-1, with D perhaps TRBD2 (6 bases). The CDR3 contains 15 residues. From germline, CDR1 is MNHEY and CDR2 SMNVEV (reference sequence). Trimming took 6 bases from V and 2 from J, leaving 14 bases between them. CDR3 protein: CASRILAYTYNEQFF. CDR3 in DNA: TGTGCCAGCAGGATACTAGCTTACACCTACAATGAGCAGTTCTTC.

As concerns this clone: Different DNA sequences within this sample yield the same CDR3. The V call is TRBV7-9, the J call TRBJ1-1; D gene uncertain. CDR1 SEHNR and CDR2 FQNEAQ come from the germline V gene (reference sequence). The CDR3 spans 13 residues. The V end was cut by 5 bases, the J end by 1 base, with 8 bases between. CDR3 nucleotides: TGTGCCAGCAGCCTTTACACGAACACTGAAGCTTTCTTT. As protein: CASSLYTNTEAFF.

To note about this clone: Other nucleotide sequences in the sample specify the same CDR3. The gene calls are TRBV18 and TRBJ2-2; 7 positions match TRBD1. V dropped 4 bases and J dropped 4; count of bases not matched to a gene: 6. This CDR3 spans 15 amino acids. Germline CDR1 is KGHSH and CDR2 is LQKENI. The CDR3 nucleotides read TGTGCCAGCTCACTTGGACAGGTAGTCACCGGGGAGCTGTTTTTT. The encoded protein is CASSLGQVVTGELFF. The full variable domain, in which reference TRBV18 and TRBJ2-2 provide the parts outside the CDR3, is NAGVMQNPRHLVRRRGQEARLRCSPMKGHSHVYWYRQLPEEGLKFMVYLQKENIIDESGMPKERFSAEFPKEGPSILRIQQVVRGDSAAYFCASSLGQVVTGELFFGEGSRLTVL.

This sequence joins TRBV7-2 and TRBJ2-7; 8 nucleotides agree with TRBD2. The ends lost 4 bases at V and 3 bases at J; junction bases unmatched: 8. The CDR3 totals 15 residues. Germline V gene lookup returns CDR1 SGHTA and CDR2 FQGNSA. Here the CDR3 reads CASSSALSGSYEQYF. CDR3 bases: TGTGCCAGCAGCTCAGCCCTCAGCGGGAGCTACGAGCAGTACTTC.

The chain is built from TRBV28 and TRBJ2-3, with 9 nucleotides matching TRBD2. The CDR3 length is 15 residues. Germline CDR1 and CDR2: MDHEN and SYDVKM. The V segment lost 2 bases and the J segment 3 bases; nucleotides outside the gene matches: 3. The DNA of the CDR3 is TGTGCCAGCAGTTTAACAGGACTAGCGACAGATACGCAGTATTTT. Protein sequence: CASSLTGLATDTQYF. The full variable domain, its missing parts supplied by reference TRBV28 and TRBJ2-3, is DVKVTQSSRYLVKRTGEKVFLECVQDMDHENMFWYRQDPGLGLRLIYFSYDVKMKEKGDIPEGYSVSREKKERFSLILESASTNQTSMYLCASSLTGLATDTQYFGPGTRLTVL.

This chain uses TRBV27 with TRBJ1-3; possible D gene TRBD1, 5 bases. V was shortened by 4 bases and J by 1 base, with 8 bases between the two germline ends. The CDR3 spans 14 residues. Germline CDR1 MNHEY, CDR2 SMNVEV (reference sequence). CDR3 DNA: TGTGCCAGCAGTTCGACAGATTCTGGAAACACCATATATTTT. It codes for CASSSTDSGNTIYF.

In the case of this clone: The same CDR3 is also encoded by other DNA sequences in this sample. The V gene is TRBV6-1, the J gene TRBJ1-2; D is possibly TRBD1 (5 bases). Trimming stripped 4 bases from V and 5 bases from J, with 11 bases between. The CDR3 covers 13 residues. Germline-derived CDR1 and CDR2 are MNHNS and SASEGT. The CDR3 loop is CASSVQGGYGYTF. The CDR3 coding sequence is TGTGCCAGCAGTGTGCAGGGTGGGTATGGCTACACCTTC.

The chain recombines TRBV7-2 with TRBJ1-5; weak D call: TRBD1 (6 bases). CDR1 is SGHTA, CDR2 FQGNSA, per germline. The CDR3 length is 19 residues. V was trimmed by 1 base and J by 2 bases, leaving 21 bases between them. The CDR3 here is CASSLVGRGGRVGNQPQHF. The CDR3, as DNA: TGTGCCAGCAGCTTAGTTGGCCGTGGGGGCAGGGTAGGCAATCAGCCCCAGCATTTT.

V is TRBV7-2 and J is TRBJ2-1; perhaps TRBD2 as D (5 bases). The length of the CDR3 is 15 residues. The V and J ends lost 4 bases and 0 bases respectively, with 10 bases between them. The germline CDR1 and CDR2 sequences are SGHTA and FQGNSA. Here the CDR3 DNA reads TGTGCCAGCAGCTCAGGAGCGGCCTCCTACAATGAGCAGTTCTTC. Its translation: CASSSGAASYNEQFF.

The chain has TRBV4-1 and TRBJ2-5; D perhaps matches TRBD2 (6 bases). The germline gives CDR1 MGHRA, CDR2 YSYEKL. The CDR3 is 16 amino acids. V lost 1 base and J 0 bases, leaving 12 bases between the germline ends. The CDR3 is CASSQGRAGDQETQYF. The CDR3 nucleotides read TGCGCCAGCAGCCAAGGGAGGGCAGGAGACCAAGAGACCCAGTACTTC.

The rearrangement joins TRBV28 to TRBJ1-2; the D gene is possibly TRBD1 (6 bases). This CDR3 spans 14 amino acids. The V gene lost 6 bases and the J gene lost 4 bases, with 15 bases spanning the gap. CDR1 is MDHEN, CDR2 SYDVKM, per germline. CDR3 in amino acids: CASSLTPGAYGYTF. The CDR3 nucleotides read TGTGCCAGCAGCCTAACTCCAGGGGCCTATGGCTACACCTTC.

On this clone: At the DNA level, this CDR3 is encoded by other sequences in the same sample as well. J is TRBJ2-2 and V is TRBV7-2; D uncertain. The germline V gene encodes CDR1 SGHTA and CDR2 FQGNSA. V dropped 5 bases and J dropped 1 base, with 11 bases sitting between them. The CDR3 is 15 amino acids. The CDR3 coding sequence is TGTGCCAGCAGCCCGCAGGCAGGGAACACCGGGGAGCTGTTTTTT. It is translated as CASSPQAGNTGELFF.

The chain has TRBV5-6 and TRBJ2-7; 8 bases map to TRBD1. The germline CDR1 and CDR2 sequences are SGHDT and YYEEEE. This CDR3 has 14 amino acids. Trimming took 4 bases from V and 2 from J; bases not matched to a gene: 5. The CDR3 region is CASSTTGDPYEQYF. In nucleotides, the CDR3 is TGTGCCAGCAGCACGACAGGGGATCCCTACGAGCAGTACTTC.

V gene TRBV29-1 combines with J gene TRBJ1-2; a possible D gene is TRBD1 (6 bases). Germline lookup yields CDR1 SQVTM and CDR2 ANQGSEA. The V end lost 6 bases, the J end lost 8 bases, and 16 bases lay between the germline ends. The CDR3 has 12 residues. The CDR3, as DNA: TGCAGCGTCTCCGGGACACCGGAAGGCTACACCTTC. This codes for CSVSGTPEGYTF.

The J gene is TRBJ2-7, the V gene TRBV11-2; D uncertain. The CDR3 runs to 14 residues. From germline, CDR1 is SGHAT and CDR2 FQNNGV. The V gene lost 3 bases and the J gene lost 3 bases, with 12 bases spanning the gap. CDR3 DNA: TGTGCCAGCAGCTTTACCGACCAAGGCTACGAGCAGTACTTC. Protein product: CASSFTDQGYEQYF.

In the case of this clone: The sample contains more than one DNA sequence encoding this CDR3. V and J are TRBV6-1 and TRBJ1-1, with a possible D match to TRBD1 (6 bases). The CDR3 sequence is 13 residues long. Trimming removed 3 bases at V and 5 bases at J, with 10 bases between. Germline V gene lookup returns CDR1 MNHNS and CDR2 SASEGT. The CDR3 DNA sequence: TGTGCCAGCAGTGACAGGGGATGGACTGAAGCTTTCTTT. Translated: CASSDRGWTEAFF.

CDR3 region: CASSSLGGYQETQYF. The CDR3 nucleotides read TGCGCCAGCAGCTCCCTGGGGGGGTACCAAGAGACCCAGTACTTC. This rearrangement joins TRBV5-1 to TRBJ2-5, with 7 nucleotides matching TRBD2. Per the germline V gene, CDR1 is SGHRS and CDR2 is YFSETQ. This CDR3 is 15 amino acids long. Trimming cost V 3 bases and J 0 bases; bases outside gene matches: 5.

As concerns this clone: The same CDR3 arises from other DNA sequences in this sample as well. The rearrangement uses TRBV5-1 and TRBJ2-3; 10 bases fit TRBD1. The length of the CDR3 is 15 residues. The germline V gene encodes CDR1 SGHRS and CDR2 YFSETQ. Trimming cost V 2 bases and J 3 bases; bases outside gene matches: 3. CDR3 nucleotide sequence: TGCGCCAGCAGCTTTGGGACAGGGGAGACAGATACGCAGTATTTT. Protein sequence: CASSFGTGETDTQYF.